The T cell receptor (beta chain) described here comes from a study of patients and donors after allogeneic stem cell transplantation. CDR1 and CDR2 (germline): KGHDR, SFDVKD. V was clipped by 5 bases and J by 6 bases; unmatched bases: 7. The CDR3 contains 15 residues. TCRdb reanalysed the RT-PCR reads using MiXCR and keeps one entry per CDR3 protein. Of fewer than 75,000 distinct CDR3 sequences listed, 13% are singletons. This chain uses TRBV24-1 with TRBJ1-2, with 11 bases identical to TRBD1. The sample taken for sequencing was blood, either unsorted or a sorted T cell fraction (not recorded which). This sequence was found in a human donor who was either an allogeneic HSCT recipient or a stem cell or donor lymphocyte infusion donor (not recorded which). It is not recorded whose cells these are; they may come from a transplant donor. CDR3 nucleotides: TGTGCCACCAGTGGCAGCGGACAGGGGGCGCATGGCTACACCTTC. Protein product: CATSGSGQGAHGYTF.